The present entry profiles one T cell receptor beta chain with its context. Its antigen remains unknown. This entry is derived from a study of T-cell reconstitution after alpha-beta-depleted transplantation in children. V lost 1 base to trimming and J lost 1 base; unmatched junction nucleotides: 6. Germline CDR1 reads DFQATT; CDR2 reads SNEGSKA (reference sequence). The CDR3 runs to 15 residues. Findings of the study overall: At around two months after transplant, the alpha-beta T cells were reportedly derived from several hundred expanded clones that came from non-depleted graft cells.

A library of TCRbeta sequences, prepared with unique molecular identifiers, was generated. TCRdb re-called the PCR reads with MiXCR, one entry per CDR3 protein. Among fewer than 700,000 distinct CDR3 sequences listed, around 13% were seen once. This chain links TRBV20-1 with TRBJ2-7; 8 nucleotides match TRBD1. The sequencing here drew on PBMCs, mostly from graft donor cells, taken 360 days after TCRalphabeta/CD19-depleted stem cell transplant. This TCR derives from a male patient aged 10-17 years who had a stem cell transplant for acute myeloid leukemia, so the T cells may come from the graft donor. The CDR3 loop reads CSARGWTGTSYEQYF. For the CDR3, the DNA is TGCAGTGCTAGAGGTTGGACAGGGACTTCCTACGAGCAGTACTTC.